The T cell receptor (beta chain) under discussion was sequenced for a study of cytomegalovirus exposure and HLA in healthy donors. The CDR3 has 13 residues. In germline, CDR1 is LGHNA, CDR2 YSLEER. Trimming cost V 4 bases and J 4 bases; bases outside gene matches: 4. In the PCR, 60 Vbeta and 13 Jbeta primers were used. Clones were sequenced by immunoSEQ multiplex PCR, and TCRdb holds only the in-frame ones, with some missing. This table has fewer than 250,000 clones, 80% to 90% appearing once. The sequenced material came from PBMCs. The chain combines TRBV4-3 with TRBJ2-7, with TRBD1 identical over 7 bases. This clonotype was obtained from a man aged 35-49 years in good health and CMV-seropositive. CDR3 residues: CASSPGTEYEQYF. CDR3 bases: TGCGCCAGCAGCCCCGGGACAGAATACGAGCAGTACTTC.